Listed here are 7 T cell receptor beta chains from one sample, sequenced in a study of cytomegalovirus exposure and HLA in healthy donors. Only in-frame clones appear in the TCRdb table, and some are missing; sequencing was by immunoSEQ multiplex PCR. The data contain 110,000 or so clones, roughly 90% of them singletons. The material sequenced was PBMCs. The receptors here all came from a woman aged 18-29 years in good health and CMV-seronegative.

This clone was recorded only once. V is TRBV4-3 and J is TRBJ2-7; D is perhaps TRBD1 (5 bases). The CDR3 sequence is 16 residues long. V was clipped by 0 bases and J by 3 bases, with 15 bases between them. CDR1 LGHNA and CDR2 YSLEER come from the germline V gene. The CDR3 protein is CASSQDAQGSGYEQYF. The DNA for the CDR3 is TGCGCCAGCAGCCAAGATGCCCAGGGTTCCGGCTACGAGCAGTACTTC.

The chain carries TRBV4-1 and TRBJ1-2, with D possibly matching TRBD1 (5 bases). The CDR3 is made up of 14 amino acids. Trimming removed 0 bases at V and 2 bases at J, with 7 bases between. Per the germline V gene, CDR1 is MGHRA and CDR2 is YSYEKL. CDR3 residues: CASSQDSGNYGYTF. The CDR3 nucleotides read TGCGCCAGCAGCCAAGATTCAGGGAACTATGGCTACACCTTC.

The rearrangement links TRBV27 to TRBJ2-4, with 7 nucleotides matching TRBD2. V shed 3 bases, J shed 1 base, and the junction held 15 bases outside the gene matches. The CDR3 runs 19 residues. Germline V CDR1 and CDR2: MNHEY, SMNVEV (reference sequence). The CDR3 here is CASSFRVSGYREAKNIQYF. The DNA for the CDR3 is TGTGCCAGCAGTTTTAGGGTTAGCGGGTATAGGGAGGCCAAAAACATTCAGTACTTC.

The chain carries TRBV28 and TRBJ2-7, with TRBD1 identical over 7 bases. The CDR3 loop spans 15 amino acids. Unmatched junction bases numbered 8, after V lost 4 bases and J lost 2 bases. Germline CDR1 reads MDHEN; CDR2 reads SYDVKM. CDR3 loop: CASSSIDRAAYEQYF. The CDR3 nucleotides are TGTGCCAGCAGTTCTATCGACAGGGCTGCCTACGAGCAGTACTTC.

The chain recombines TRBV2 with TRBJ1-3, with 8 nucleotides matching TRBD1. Germline assignment: CDR1 SNHLY and CDR2 FYNNEI. The junction had 7 bases not matched to a gene; V was cut back by 6 bases and J by 3 bases. The CDR3 extends over 15 amino acids. The CDR3 loop is CASSEQGGRGNTIYF. CDR3 coding DNA: TGTGCCAGCAGCGAACAGGGGGGTCGTGGAAACACCATATATTTT. Complete variable domain (other parts from reference TRBV2 and TRBJ1-3): EPEVTQTPSHQVTQMGQEVILRCVPISNHLYFYWYRQILGQKVEFLVSFYNNEISEKSEIFDDQFSVERPDGSNFTLKIRSTKLEDSAMYFCASSEQGGRGNTIYFGEGSWLTVV.

As regards this clone: Relative to the germline gene, one junction end is altered; a read error may explain this. Other DNA sequences in this sample translate to the same CDR3. The rearrangement links TRBV29-1 to TRBJ2-7; possible D gene TRBD1, 6 bases. The CDR3 spans 13 residues. The V gene's germline CDR1 is SQVTM and CDR2 ANQGSEA. CDR3 region: CSVDTGTHYEQYF. The DNA of the CDR3 is TGCAGCGTTGACACAGGGACCCACTACGAGCAGTACTTT.

V and J are TRBV28 and TRBJ2-1, with 10 bases identical to TRBD1. The CDR3 covers 16 residues. V was pared by 5 bases and J by 6 bases, with 10 bases of the junction left unmatched. CDR1 is MDHEN and CDR2 is SYDVKM in the germline V gene. This chain's CDR3 is CASSAPRTGGGNEQFF. In nucleotides, the CDR3 is TGTGCCAGCAGTGCCCCTCGGACAGGGGGGGGCAATGAGCAGTTCTTC.